These 22 T cell receptor beta chains originate from one sample sequenced in a study of blood T cell repertoires in COVID-19. Sequenced by immunoSEQ multiplex PCR; TCRdb stores in-frame clones only, minus some. The sample carries 150,000 to 200,000 clones, about 88% recorded once. The sequenced sample was peripheral blood. These receptors all come from a man aged 18 to 30 who had recovered from COVID-19.

In this sample, this clone turned up a few times. The V and J genes are TRBV6-5 and TRBJ2-1; D is possibly TRBD2 (5 bases). Per the germline V gene, CDR1 is MNHEY and CDR2 is SVGAGI. The CDR3 extends over 15 amino acids. The germline V and J ends were trimmed by 7 bases and 0 bases, with 13 bases remaining between them. The CDR3 nucleotides are TGTGCCAGCAACCGGCTAGCAAGCTCCTACAATGAGCAGTTCTTC. This encodes CASNRLASSYNEQFF.

The rearrangement uses TRBV7-6 and TRBJ2-7; 7 bases line up with TRBD2. V trimming: 5 bases; J trimming: 6 bases; junction bases outside the gene matches: 10. The CDR3 consists of 14 residues. Germline V gene sequence: CDR1 SGHVS, CDR2 FNYEAQ. CDR3 protein: CASSHGLVGAEQYF. The CDR3 DNA sequence: TGTGCCAGCAGCCATGGACTAGTCGGAGCCGAGCAGTACTTC. Combining the CDR3 with reference TRBV7-6 and TRBJ2-7 gives the whole variable domain GAGVSQSPRYKVTKRGQDVALRCDPISGHVSLYWYRQALGQGPEFLTYFNYEAQQDKSGLPNDRFSAERPEGSISTLTIQRTEQRDSAMYRCASSHGLVGAEQYFGPGTRLTVT.

V gene TRBV6-2 or TRBV6-3 combines with J gene TRBJ1-5; no definite D call. Germline loops: CDR1 MNHEY, CDR2 SVGEGT. Trimming cost V 0 bases and J 6 bases, with 12 bases left between them. The CDR3 spans 15 residues. DNA of the CDR3: TGTGCCAGCAGTTACTCGATGGGCGCGGGTCAGCCCCAGCATTTT. It is translated as CASSYSMGAGQPQHF.

The chain employs TRBV14 and TRBJ2-7; possibly TRBD1 for D (6 bases). Trimming took off 1 base at V and 3 bases at J, with 7 bases between the two ends. This CDR3 comprises 13 residues. Germline assignment: CDR1 SGHDN and CDR2 FVKESK. The CDR3 DNA reads TGTGCCAGCAGCCAAGTACAGGGCTACGAGCAGTACTTC. This translates into CASSQVQGYEQYF.

Only one count was recorded for this clone. The chain joins TRBV6-1 to TRBJ2-7; possibly TRBD1 for D (6 bases). Germline loops: CDR1 MNHNS, CDR2 SASEGT. V lost 2 bases, J lost 6 bases, and 20 bases lay in between. The CDR3 runs to 16 residues. Here the CDR3 DNA reads TGTGCCAGCAGTGAAATTCGCCGGGCAGGGGCCGGCGAGCAGTACTTC. Amino acid sequence: CASSEIRRAGAGEQYF.

This clone was seen only once. The chain links TRBV29-1 to TRBJ2-2; maybe TRBD1 (6 bases). Germline V gene lookup returns CDR1 SQVTM and CDR2 ANQGSEA. The CDR3 is 16 amino acids. V dropped 6 bases and J dropped 5 bases, with 22 bases sitting between them. The CDR3 spells CSVGHASRIGTGELFF. In DNA form, the CDR3 reads TGCAGCGTGGGACACGCAAGCCGAATAGGGACCGGGGAGCTGTTTTTT.

The chain has TRBV11-2 and TRBJ2-1, with 12 bases fitting TRBD2. CDR3 length equals 17 residues. Trimming removed 5 bases from V and 6 bases from J; junction bases left unmatched: 11. Germline loops: CDR1 SGHAT, CDR2 FQNNGV. The CDR3 nucleotides read TGTGCCAGCAGCCTAGGACTAGCGGGGAGGGGTGGCAATGAGCAGTTCTTC. Its protein is CASSLGLAGRGGNEQFF.

The gene calls are TRBV12-3 or TRBV12-4 and TRBJ2-7; D is unclear. The CDR3 contains 13 residues. V was shortened by 6 bases and J by 7 bases, with 16 bases between the two germline ends. CDR3 residues: CASSLPTSWEQYF. The DNA for the CDR3 is TGTGCCAGCAGCCTTCCGACTTCGTGGGAGCAGTACTTC.

DNA of the CDR3: TGTGCCAGCAGCTTAGTCCCTGCGGGAGCTTCCGATACGCAGTATTTT. As protein: CASSLVPAGASDTQYF. The J gene is TRBJ2-3, the V gene TRBV7-2; TRBD2 aligns across 7 bases. After removal of 1 base from V and 6 bases from J, the junction contained 10 bases not matched to a gene. The CDR3 contains 16 residues. Germline CDR1 SGHTA, CDR2 FQGNSA.

CDR3 sequence reads: CASSSGTSGTDTQYF. CDR3 bases: TGTGCCAGCAGTTCCGGGACTAGCGGCACAGATACGCAGTATTTT. V usage is TRBV28 and J usage is TRBJ2-3; 10 bases are shared with TRBD2. J lost 1 base, V lost 4 bases, and 2 bases had no gene match. The length of the CDR3 is 15 residues. Germline CDR1 is MDHEN and CDR2 is SYDVKM. The full variable domain, rest sourced from reference TRBV28 and TRBJ2-3, is DVKVTQSSRYLVKRTGEKVFLECVQDMDHENMFWYRQDPGLGLRLIYFSYDVKMKEKGDIPEGYSVSREKKERFSLILESASTNQTSMYLCASSSGTSGTDTQYFGPGTRLTVL.

V gene TRBV9 combines with J gene TRBJ2-3; 7 positions match TRBD2. V lost 0 bases, J lost 4 bases, and 8 bases stayed unmatched. Germline V gene data show CDR1 as SGDLS and CDR2 as YYNGEE. This CDR3 comprises 16 residues. The DNA for the CDR3 is TGTGCCAGCAGCGTAGGAACTAGCGTCTTCCCAGATACGCAGTATTTT. It translates to CASSVGTSVFPDTQYF.

The genes are TRBV28 and TRBJ1-2; D is perhaps TRBD1 (6 bases). This CDR3 has 15 amino acids. CDR1 is MDHEN, CDR2 SYDVKM, per germline. V lost 7 bases, J lost 4 bases, and 19 bases lay in between. In DNA, the CDR3 is TGTGCCAGCACCTCAACAACAGGGCACAGCTATGGCTACACCTTC. Encoded protein: CASTSTTGHSYGYTF.

The sample holds a few counts of this clone. The V gene is TRBV6-2 or TRBV6-3, the J gene TRBJ1-5; the match to TRBD1 covers 9 bases. Germline V CDR1 and CDR2: MNHEY, SVGEGT. This CDR3 has 15 amino acids. The ends lost 2 bases at V and 4 bases at J; junction bases unmatched: 3. CDR3 in amino acids: CASSYGTGQNQPQHF. The CDR3 DNA reads TGTGCCAGCAGTTACGGGACAGGGCAAAATCAGCCCCAGCATTTT.

CDR3 in amino acids: CASSPWTSGEKLFF. In DNA form, the CDR3 reads TGTGCCAGCAGTCCGTGGACAAGTGGGGAAAAACTGTTTTTT. The rearrangement links TRBV27 to TRBJ1-4; weak D call: TRBD1 (5 bases). Germline lookup yields CDR1 MNHEY and CDR2 SMNVEV (reference sequence). The CDR3 loop spans 14 amino acids. The V end was cut by 5 bases, the J end by 8 bases, with 15 bases between.

V usage is TRBV28 and J usage is TRBJ2-7; 8 bases line up with TRBD2. Germline lookup yields CDR1 MDHEN and CDR2 SYDVKM. V trimming: 3 bases; J trimming: 5 bases; junction bases outside the gene matches: 9. CDR3 length equals 15 residues. CDR3 sequence: CASSFSTGGRNEQYF. CDR3 DNA sequence: TGTGCCAGCAGTTTTTCTACGGGAGGGAGGAACGAGCAGTACTTC.

The chain carries TRBV19 and TRBJ2-7, with TRBD1 matching over 9 bases. The CDR3 consists of 14 residues. Per the germline V gene, CDR1 is LNHDA and CDR2 is SQIVND (reference sequence). V lost 5 bases, J lost 3 bases, and 5 bases stayed unmatched. The CDR3 reads CASSPRTGDYEQYF. The CDR3 coding sequence is TGTGCCAGTAGTCCCCGGACAGGGGACTACGAGCAGTACTTC.

The chain carries TRBV13 and TRBJ1-1; tentative D call: TRBD1 (5 bases). Germline CDR1 PRHDT, CDR2 FYEKMQ (reference sequence). The CDR3 is made up of 14 amino acids. V lost 5 bases, J lost 4 bases, and 14 bases lay in between. The CDR3 loop reads CASSPGGGSTEAFF. As DNA, the CDR3 is TGTGCCAGCAGCCCCGGGGGGGGGAGCACTGAAGCTTTCTTT.

CDR3 region: CSVGVRRGEKLFF. CDR3 coding DNA: TGCAGCGTTGGTGTCAGGAGGGGTGAAAAACTGTTTTTT. V gene TRBV29-1 combines with J gene TRBJ1-4; maybe TRBD1 (5 bases). V was pared by 4 bases and J by 7 bases, with 13 bases between. The CDR3 covers 13 residues. CDR1 is SQVTM, CDR2 ANQGSEA, per germline. The full variable domain, completed using reference TRBV29-1 and TRBJ1-4, is SAVISQKPSRDICQRGTSLTIQCQVDSQVTMMFWYRQQPGQSLTLIATANQGSEATYESGFVIDKFPISRPNLTFSTLTVSNMSPEDSSIYLCSVGVRRGEKLFFGSGTQLSVL.

The rearrangement uses TRBV3-1 (or the pseudogene TRBV3-2) and TRBJ2-7, with D tentatively TRBD1 (6 bases). The CDR3 totals 13 residues. V was shortened by 2 bases and J by 6 bases, with 11 bases between the two germline ends. The germline CDR1 and CDR2 sequences are LGHDT and YNNKEL (reference sequence). The CDR3: CASSQRGSLEQYF. CDR3 DNA sequence: TGTGCCAGCAGCCAAAGGGGGAGCCTCGAGCAGTACTTC.

V is TRBV10-3 and J is TRBJ1-2; 10 bases fit TRBD1. The ends lost 4 bases at V and 6 bases at J; junction bases unmatched: 5. The CDR3 contains 14 residues. Germline V lookup: CDR1 ENHRY, CDR2 SYGVKD. The CDR3 DNA reads as TGTGCCATCAGTGTGGGGACAGGGGCCGATGGCTACACCTTC. It encodes CAISVGTGADGYTF.

The chain combines TRBV25-1 with TRBJ1-6, with 7 positions matching TRBD1. The CDR3 has 14 residues. J gave up 2 bases and V 6 bases, and 1 base lay outside the gene matches. Looked up from germline, CDR1 is MGHDK and CDR2 is SYGVNS. CDR3 nucleotide sequence: TGTGCCAGCAGGGGACAGACCTATAATTCACCCCTCCACTTT. Amino acid sequence: CASRGQTYNSPLHF.

This chain links TRBV28 with TRBJ1-6; 7 bases are shared with TRBD1. There are 17 residues in the CDR3. V was pared by 4 bases and J by 2 bases, with 8 bases of the junction left unmatched. The germline CDR1 and CDR2 sequences are MDHEN and SYDVKM. In DNA form, the CDR3 reads TGTGCCAGCAGTTCTACAGGGGCCTGGCCCTATAATTCACCCCTCCACTTT. Its translation: CASSSTGAWPYNSPLHF.